This entry is about one T cell receptor (beta chain). Its matching antigen is unknown. The sample contains more than one DNA sequence encoding this CDR3. The data were obtained in a study of T cell responses to AZD1222 COVID-19 vaccine. Study-level findings and limits: Increased Spike-specific TCR breadth and depth were observed after two AZD1222 doses. Nearly half of spike-specific TCRs reportedly go after variant regions that carry no mutations.

The ends were cut back, 0 bases at V and 0 bases at J, with 10 bases in the middle. The germline V gene has CDR1 SGHRS and CDR2 YFSETQ. This CDR3 contains 16 residues. Assay: immunoSEQ multiplex PCR; the TCRdb copy retains only in-frame clones and omits some. The sample has approximately 190,000 clones, roughly 90% seen once. The chain couples TRBV5-1 to TRBJ1-3; weak D call: TRBD1 (5 bases). The origin of this receptor is an adult in good health. The sample here was peripheral blood, taken on day 0 of AZD1222 vaccination. The CDR3 here is CASSLAGGDSGNTIYF. DNA of the CDR3: TGCGCCAGCAGCTTGGCCGGAGGGGACTCTGGAAACACCATATATTTT. The full variable domain, its missing parts supplied by reference TRBV5-1 and TRBJ1-3, is KAGVTQTPRYLIKTRGQQVTLSCSPISGHRSVSWYQQTPGQGLQFLFEYFSETQRNKGNFPGRFSGRQFSNSRSEMNVSTLELGDSALYLCASSLAGGDSGNTIYFGEGSWLTVV.